What follows are 3 T cell receptor beta chains derived from one specimen sequenced in a study of shared clonotypes between healthy human individuals. Sequenced by immunoSEQ multiplex PCR; TCRdb stores in-frame clones only, minus some. The repertoire holds around 1.1 million clones, roughly 77% seen once, with approximately 0.95% in the top ten. Sequencing was carried out using memory CD4+ T cells from PBMCs. The subset was: CD45RA-negative fraction. These receptors came from a man aged 18 to 29 in good health. Some clones in this sample may be carry-over from other donors' samples.

The rearrangement links TRBV21-1 to TRBJ1-5. TRBV21-1 is a listed pseudogene. This CDR3 region has 14 residues. The CDR3 protein is CASSKVGPYQPQHF. The CDR3 coding sequence is TGTGCCAGCAGCAAGGTCGGGCCTTATCAGCCCCAGCATTTT.

This clone was recorded once. The chain links TRBV30 to TRBJ2-3; D gene uncertain. Deletions cut 4 bases from V and 3 bases from J, with 5 bases between. In germline, CDR1 is GTSNPN, CDR2 SVGIG (reference sequence). The CDR3 loop spans 11 amino acids. CDR3 DNA: TGTGCCTGGACTGAAACAGATACGCAGTATTTT. Translation: CAWTETDTQYF.

The chain employs TRBV27 and TRBJ1-4, with 9 nucleotides matching TRBD1. This CDR3 comprises 15 residues. V lost 5 bases and J lost 8; bases outside the gene matches: 9. CDR1 is MNHEY and CDR2 is SMNVEV in the germline V gene (reference sequence). This CDR3 is CASSRSGQGKEKLFF. The CDR3 DNA is TGTGCCAGCAGTCGTTCGGGACAGGGAAAGGAAAAACTGTTTTTT.